This T cell receptor beta chain was documented in a study of shared clonotypes between healthy human individuals. The data were produced by immunoSEQ multiplex PCR, yet TCRdb's version contains in-frame clones alone and is incomplete. The sample shows some 2.1 million clones, 90% to 95% of them seen only once. CDR3 length equals 13 residues. Germline V CDR1 and CDR2: SGDLS, YYNGEE. The ends were cut back, 4 bases at V and 4 bases at J, with 11 bases in the middle. A word on this clone: Other nucleotide sequences from this sample produce the same CDR3.

The naive CD8 fraction comprised CD45RO-negative cells positively selected for CCR7 and excluded terminally differentiated effector memory CD45RA+ cells. The sequencing input was naive CD8+ T cells from PBMCs. This chain uses TRBV9 with TRBJ1-1, with D perhaps TRBD1 (5 bases). The receptor's source is a man between 18 and 29 years old in good health. Some clones in this sample may be carry-over from other donors' samples. The CDR3 sequence is CASSLGGATEAFF. In DNA form, the CDR3 reads TGTGCCAGCAGCCTCGGTGGGGCCACTGAAGCTTTCTTT.